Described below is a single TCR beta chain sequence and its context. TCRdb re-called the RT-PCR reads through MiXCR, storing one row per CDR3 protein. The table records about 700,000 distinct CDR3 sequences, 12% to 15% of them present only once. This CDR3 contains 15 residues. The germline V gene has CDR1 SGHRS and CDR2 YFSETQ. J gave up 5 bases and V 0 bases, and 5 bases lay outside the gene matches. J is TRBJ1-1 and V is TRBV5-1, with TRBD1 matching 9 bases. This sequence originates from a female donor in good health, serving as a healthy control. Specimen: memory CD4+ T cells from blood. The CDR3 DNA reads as TGCGCCAGCAGCTTGGCCGGACAGGGGCAGACTGAAGCTTTCTTT. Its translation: CASSLAGQGQTEAFF.